The entry below describes one T cell receptor beta chain. The target of this receptor is not known. There are no base qualities to consult, and no much larger clone falls within one base. From the cysteine through the phenylalanine, the CDR3 covers 13 amino acids. Here the CDR3 DNA is all that survives: 39 bases in frame from base 1. The junction shows trimming of 6 bases on V and 5 bases on J, and the gene matches do not reach 6 bases of it. CDR1 and CDR2, per the germline V gene, are SGDLS and YYNGEE. These data come from a study of T cell changes during pregnancy in multiple sclerosis (dated by TCRdb to between 2018 and 2020). Context from the whole study: The study looked at changes in the T cell repertoire across pregnancy in women with multiple sclerosis.

Library method: the immunoSEQ multiplex PCR assay. This immuneACCESS table, as held by TCRdb, lists in-frame sequences with V and J called but not all clones. Of the missing ones, under half trace to an unresolved V gene in checked studies; the others have no known cause. For this sample the table gives 60,000 to 65,000 clones, of which approximately 92% were detected only once. The ten biggest clones cover approximately 3% of the sample. This sample comprised peripheral blood, obtained in the second trimester of pregnancy. This sequence was found in a female donor in good health, enrolled as a control in a pregnancy study. The sequence joins TRBV9 to TRBJ2-5; 8 nucleotides in the junction match TRBD2. The CDR3 loop reads CASTSGGRETQYF. The DNA sequence is as follows: TGTGCCAGCACCAGCGGGGGTCGGGAGACCCAGTACTTC.